This TCR beta chain is drawn from a study of T cell responses to AZD1222 COVID-19 vaccine. Notes on the study in general: Most donors were white British and more were female, and clonal diversity was possibly underestimated.

Here immunoSEQ multiplex PCR was the method, and the copy in TCRdb shows in-frame clones only, minus some. The sample holds 90,000 to 120,000 clones, around 84% seen once. On this clone itself: Antigen specificity is unknown.

CDR1 is LNHDA and CDR2 is SQIVND in the germline V gene (reference sequence). This CDR3 contains 17 residues. Trimming cost V 6 bases and J 1 base, with 20 bases left between them. This TCR was sampled from an adult in good health. The V gene is TRBV19, the J gene TRBJ2-3; D gene uncertain. Sequencing was performed on peripheral blood, taken on day 0 of AZD1222 vaccination. CDR3 loop: CASSPLWAIEGTDTQYF. The CDR3 DNA reads TGTGCCAGTAGCCCGTTATGGGCAATCGAGGGCACAGATACGCAGTATTTT.